What follows describes a single T cell receptor (beta chain). Only in-frame clones appear in the TCRdb table, and some are missing; sequencing was by immunoSEQ multiplex PCR. The data hold a few hundred thousand clones, with 85% to 90% observed a single time. CDR1 is SGHRS, CDR2 YFSETQ, per germline. This CDR3 contains 17 residues. Unmatched junction bases numbered 9, after V lost 4 bases and J lost 1 base. The data stem from a study of blood T cell repertoires in COVID-19. The chain combines TRBV5-1 with TRBJ1-1, with 11 bases aligning to TRBD1. The sequenced sample consisted of PBMCs or T cells enriched from blood (not recorded which). This clonotype originated in a man aged 18 to 35 who had recovered from COVID-19. This chain's CDR3 is CASSPTGQGAWNTEAFF. The DNA of the CDR3 is TGCGCCAGCAGCCCTACCGGACAGGGGGCTTGGAACACTGAAGCTTTCTTT.